One and the same sample provided the 15 T cell receptor beta chains below, sequenced in a study of blood T cell repertoires in COVID-19. This table comes from immunoSEQ multiplex PCR, and its TCRdb copy is limited to in-frame clones, with some not included. The sample yields approximately 100,000 clones, about 88% seen once. Sequenced sample: peripheral blood. These receptors all stem from a woman older than 75 with active COVID-19.

The chain joins TRBV7-9 to TRBJ1-4, with 8 positions matching TRBD1. The CDR3 is made up of 14 amino acids. The V gene's germline CDR1 is SEHNR and CDR2 FQNEAQ (reference sequence). J gave up 6 bases and V 5 bases, and 5 bases lay outside the gene matches. DNA for the CDR3: TGTGCCAGCAGCGTGGGACAGGAGGATGAAAAACTGTTTTTT. It is translated as CASSVGQEDEKLFF.

V usage is TRBV28 and J usage is TRBJ1-6; tentatively, D is TRBD1 (6 bases). The CDR3 consists of 15 residues. V gave up 6 bases and J gave up 9 bases, with 18 bases separating them. Germline CDR1 MDHEN, CDR2 SYDVKM. The CDR3 reads CASSLDRIWGSPLHF. CDR3 nucleotides: TGTGCCAGCAGCCTCGACAGGATTTGGGGTTCACCCCTCCACTTT. The complete variable domain, with remaining parts taken from reference TRBV28 and TRBJ1-6, reads DVKVTQSSRYLVKRTGEKVFLECVQDMDHENMFWYRQDPGLGLRLIYFSYDVKMKEKGDIPEGYSVSREKKERFSLILESASTNQTSMYLCASSLDRIWGSPLHFGNGTRLTVT.

On this clone: An end of the junction differs from the germline gene, which may be a read error. This sequence joins TRBV11-2 and TRBJ2-6; 7 bases fit TRBD1. Per germline, CDR1 SGHAT and CDR2 FQNNGV. The CDR3 consists of 17 residues. The CDR3 loop reads CASTLMPGGSGANVLTF. DNA for the CDR3: TGTGCCAGCACCTTAATGCCAGGGGGCTCTGGGGCCAACGTCCTGACTTTC.

As DNA, the CDR3 is TGTGCCAGCACCGCGCTGGGGGGGCGGGAGACCCAGTACTTC. Amino acids: CASTALGGRETQYF. The V call is TRBV7-9, the J call TRBJ2-5, with D tentatively TRBD2 (7 bases). V was shortened by 7 bases and J by 5 bases, with 17 bases between the two germline ends. CDR1 and CDR2 (germline): SEHNR, FQNEAQ (reference sequence). There are 14 residues in the CDR3.

This chain joins TRBV6-5 and TRBJ2-7; possibly TRBD2 for D (7 bases). The CDR3 covers 13 residues. V was pared by 10 bases and J by 0 bases, with 13 bases between. The germline gives CDR1 MNHEY, CDR2 SVGAGI. This CDR3 is CATRGASSYEQYF. DNA of the CDR3: TGTGCCACCCGGGGGGCTTCCTCCTACGAGCAGTACTTC.

This chain joins TRBV6-2 or TRBV6-3 and TRBJ2-1; 11 bases are a match to TRBD2. The CDR3 is 16 amino acids. V was clipped by 4 bases and J by 0 bases; unmatched bases: 2. Germline V gene lookup returns CDR1 MNHEY and CDR2 SVGEGT. The CDR3 sequence: CASSSTSGSSYNEQFF. The CDR3 bases are TGTGCCAGCAGTTCTACTAGCGGGAGCTCCTACAATGAGCAGTTCTTC.

This chain links TRBV29-1 with TRBJ2-7, with 8 positions matching TRBD1. The germline CDR1 and CDR2 sequences are SQVTM and ANQGSEA. V dropped 4 bases and J dropped 6; count of bases not matched to a gene: 2. The CDR3 has 11 residues. CDR3 coding DNA: TGCAGCGTTGGGACAGGGTTCGAGCAGTACTTC. Translation gives CSVGTGFEQYF.

The rearrangement uses TRBV13 and TRBJ2-7, with 10 positions matching TRBD2. V was pared by 8 bases and J by 3 bases, with 16 bases of the junction left unmatched. CDR3 length: 17 amino acids. Looked up from germline, CDR1 is PRHDT and CDR2 is FYEKMQ (reference sequence). The chain's CDR3 is CASGVGAGGPQRYEQYF. CDR3 nucleotide sequence: TGTGCCAGCGGAGTAGGAGCGGGAGGGCCTCAACGCTACGAGCAGTACTTC.

Here the CDR3 reads CASSPWTRPDTQYF. Here the CDR3 DNA reads TGTGCCAGCAGTCCATGGACTAGGCCAGATACGCAGTATTTT. The chain carries TRBV28 and TRBJ2-3; 7 bases match TRBD2. Per germline, CDR1 MDHEN and CDR2 SYDVKM. V was clipped by 5 bases and J by 4 bases; unmatched bases: 6. The CDR3 sequence is 14 residues long.

The genes are TRBV3-1 (or the pseudogene TRBV3-2) and TRBJ2-4, with D maybe TRBD1 (6 bases). The V and J ends lost 2 bases and 7 bases respectively, with 15 bases between them. The V gene's germline CDR1 is LGHDT and CDR2 YNNKEL (reference sequence). CDR3 length equals 15 residues. CDR3 in DNA: TGTGCCAGCAGCCAATCAGGGGCGGTCTGGAACATTCAGTACTTC. Translated: CASSQSGAVWNIQYF.

V and J are TRBV27 and TRBJ1-1; TRBD1 is a possible D gene (5 bases). Germline assignment: CDR1 MNHEY and CDR2 SMNVEV (reference sequence). V dropped 6 bases and J dropped 7 bases, with 12 bases sitting between them. The CDR3 loop spans 12 amino acids. The CDR3 DNA sequence: TGTGCCAGCAGAGACCGGGGGGATGAAGCTTTCTTT. Translated: CASRDRGDEAFF.

The rearrangement joins TRBV6-5 to TRBJ1-2; 8 nucleotides match TRBD1. With 6 bases clipped from V and 8 bases from J, the junction kept 14 bases outside the gene matches. Looked up from germline, CDR1 is MNHEY and CDR2 is SVGAGI. The CDR3 extends over 15 amino acids. The CDR3: CASRKGAGGDRGYTF. In DNA form, the CDR3 reads TGTGCCAGCAGGAAGGGGGCAGGGGGCGATCGGGGCTACACCTTC.

The J gene is TRBJ2-2, the V gene TRBV5-1; no definite D call. CDR3 length: 13 residues. The V end was cut by 9 bases, the J end by 10 bases, with 19 bases between. CDR1 and CDR2 (germline): SGHRS, YFSETQ. CDR3 in amino acids: CATLGVGSKELFF. CDR3 bases: TGCGCCACCCTTGGCGTGGGCAGTAAGGAGCTGTTTTTT.

The chain employs TRBV28 and TRBJ2-3, with 7 bases aligning to TRBD2. From germline, CDR1 is MDHEN and CDR2 SYDVKM. The CDR3 contains 14 residues. Trimming cost V 8 bases and J 4 bases; bases outside gene matches: 9. The CDR3 reads CASLGGGMADTQYF. CDR3 DNA: TGTGCCAGCTTGGGGGGGGGTATGGCAGATACGCAGTATTTT.

The genes are TRBV3-1 (or the pseudogene TRBV3-2) and TRBJ2-7, with D possibly TRBD1 on 5 matching bases. Germline V CDR1 and CDR2: LGHDT, YNNKEL (reference sequence). The CDR3 covers 14 residues. The V end lost 2 bases, the J end lost 0 bases, and 8 bases lay between the germline ends. In DNA, the CDR3 is TGTGCCAGCAGCCAAAGGGGAAGCTCCTACGAGCAGTACTTC. Residues: CASSQRGSSYEQYF.